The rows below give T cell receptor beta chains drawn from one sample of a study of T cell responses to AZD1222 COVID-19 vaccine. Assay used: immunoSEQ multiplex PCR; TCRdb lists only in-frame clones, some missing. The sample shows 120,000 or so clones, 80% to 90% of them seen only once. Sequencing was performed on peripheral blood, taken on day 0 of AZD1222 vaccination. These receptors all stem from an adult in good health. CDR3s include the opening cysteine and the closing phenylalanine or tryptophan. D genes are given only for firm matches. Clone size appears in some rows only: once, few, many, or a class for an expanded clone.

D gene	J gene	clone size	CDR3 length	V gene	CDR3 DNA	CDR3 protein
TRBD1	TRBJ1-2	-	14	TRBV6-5	TGTGCCAGCCACTTCGGACAGGTCCCTGCAGGCTACACCTTC	CASHFGQVPAGYTF
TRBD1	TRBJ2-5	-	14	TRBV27	TGTGCCAGCAGTACCCACAGGGGGTCAGAGACCCAGTACTTC	CASSTHRGSETQYF
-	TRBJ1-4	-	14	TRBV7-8	TGTGCCAGCAGCACGCCGGGGTTTGATGAAAAACTGTTTTTT	CASSTPGFDEKLFF
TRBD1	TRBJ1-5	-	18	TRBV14	TGTGCCAGCAGTCGAAAAGACAGGGCAGGGGCTAGGAATCAGCCCCAGCATTTT	CASSRKDRAGARNQPQHF
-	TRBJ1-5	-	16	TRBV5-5	TGTGCCAGCAGTCCCCGGGGGCGGGAGGGTAGTCAGCCCCAGCATTTT	CASSPRGREGSQPQHF
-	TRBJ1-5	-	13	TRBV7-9	TGTGCCAGCAGCTTATGGGGCGGACAGCCCCAGCATTTT	CASSLWGGQPQHF
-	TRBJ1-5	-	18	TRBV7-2	TGTGCCAGCAGCTTAGTTTGGACAGTAGGAATAAGCAATCAGCCCCAGCATTTT	CASSLVWTVGISNQPQHF
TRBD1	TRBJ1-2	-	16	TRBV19	TGTGCCAGTAGTACTCACCTGGGACAGTCAAACTATGGCTACACCTTC	CASSTHLGQSNYGYTF
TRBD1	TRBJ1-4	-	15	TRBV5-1	TGCGCCAGCAGCTTGGCCCCACAGGGGGGAGAAAAACTGTTTTTT	CASSLAPQGGEKLFF
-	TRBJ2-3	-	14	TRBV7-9	TGTGCCAGCAGCTTCGGTCAGACCACAGATACGCAGTATTTT	CASSFGQTTDTQYF
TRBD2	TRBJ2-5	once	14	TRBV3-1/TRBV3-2	TGTGCCAGCAGCCTAGCGGGGGGGGCAGAGACCCAGTACTTC	CASSLAGGAETQYF
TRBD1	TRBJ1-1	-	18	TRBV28	TGTGCCAGCAGTTTTGTCTTGGGGCAGGGGGGGTTTGGCACTGAAGCTTTCTTT	CASSFVLGQGGFGTEAFF
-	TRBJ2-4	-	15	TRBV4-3	TGCGCCAGCAGCCAAGATGTGGGATCTGGAAACATTCAGTACTTC	CASSQDVGSGNIQYF
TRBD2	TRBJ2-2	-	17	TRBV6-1	TGTGCCAGCAGTGACCCGGGACTAGCGGGGGGATCCGGGGAGCTGTTTTTT	CASSDPGLAGGSGELFF
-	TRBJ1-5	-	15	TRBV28	TGTGCCAGCAGTCCACGGACAGTGACTAATCAGCCCCAGCATTTT	CASSPRTVTNQPQHF
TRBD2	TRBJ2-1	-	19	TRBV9	TGTGCCAGCAGCCCATCTTCCGGGACTAGCGGCACCTCCTACAATGAGCAGTTCTTC	CASSPSSGTSGTSYNEQFF
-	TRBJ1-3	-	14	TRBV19	TGTGCCAGTAGTATTGGGGGGCCTGGAAACACCATATATTTT	CASSIGGPGNTIYF
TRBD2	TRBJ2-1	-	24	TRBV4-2	TGTGCCAGCAGCCAAGAGGCTTTCTGGAGGGACAGCATGGGAAGCGGGAGGGTTAGGGATGAGCAGTTCTTC	CASSQEAFWRDSMGSGRVRDEQFF
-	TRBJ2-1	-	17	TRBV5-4	TGTGCCAGCAGCCCACTACCGGTCCTAGGGACCTACAATGAGCAGTTCTTC	CASSPLPVLGTYNEQFF
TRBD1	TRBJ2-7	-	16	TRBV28	TGTGCCAGCAGTCCCCACGGGGACAGAGCCTCCTACGAGCAGTACTTC	CASSPHGDRASYEQYF
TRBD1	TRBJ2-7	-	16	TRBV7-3	TGTGCCAGCAGCCTCACAGGGGTTGGAGGCTCCTACGAGCAGTACTTC	CASSLTGVGGSYEQYF
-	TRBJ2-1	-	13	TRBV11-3	TGTGCCAGCAGCGAAAACAGGGACAATGAGCAGTTCTTC	CASSENRDNEQFF
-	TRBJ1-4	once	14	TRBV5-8	TGTGCCAGCAGCCCAGAGCCAACTAATGAAAAACTGTTTTTT	CASSPEPTNEKLFF
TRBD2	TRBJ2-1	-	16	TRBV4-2	TGTGCCAGCAGCCCCGGGGCTAGCGGGGGGGGCGGTGAGCAGTTCTTC	CASSPGASGGGGEQFF
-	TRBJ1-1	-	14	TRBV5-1	TGCGCCAGCAGCTTGGAACACCAGAACACTGAAGCTTTCTTT	CASSLEHQNTEAFF
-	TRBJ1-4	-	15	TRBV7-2	TGTGCCAGCAGCTCCATGGGGGCGAATAATGAAAAACTGTTTTTT	CASSSMGANNEKLFF
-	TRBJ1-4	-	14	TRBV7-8	TGTGCCAGCAGCTTAGAGTGGGATAATGAAAAACTGTTTTTT	CASSLEWDNEKLFF
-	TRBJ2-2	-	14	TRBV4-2	TGTGCCAGCAGCCTACAGGGGAACACCGGGGAGCTGTTTTTT	CASSLQGNTGELFF
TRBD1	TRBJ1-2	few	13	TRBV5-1	TGCGCCAGCAGCTTTGGACAGGGAGAGGGCTACACCTTC	CASSFGQGEGYTF
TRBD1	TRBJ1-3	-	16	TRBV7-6	TGTGCCAGCAGCTTAGGAACCACAGGGGTCGGAAACACCATATATTTT	CASSLGTTGVGNTIYF
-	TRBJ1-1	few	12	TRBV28	TGTGCCAGCAGTCAGAGGGACCTTGAAGCTTTCTTT	CASSQRDLEAFF
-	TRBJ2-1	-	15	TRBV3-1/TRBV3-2	TGTGCCAGCAGCCCGTCGGGGGCGGTCTACAATGAGCAGTTCTTC	CASSPSGAVYNEQFF
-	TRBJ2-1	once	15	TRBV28	TGTGCCAGCAGTTTAACGGCAGGGTGGGGCAATGAGCAGTTCTTC	CASSLTAGWGNEQFF
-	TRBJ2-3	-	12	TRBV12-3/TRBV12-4	TGTGCCAGCAGGGGGCGCGCAGATACGCAGTATTTT	CASRGRADTQYF
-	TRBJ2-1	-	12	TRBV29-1	TGCAGCGCTGGACTAAACCGCAATGAGCAGTTCTTC	CSAGLNRNEQFF
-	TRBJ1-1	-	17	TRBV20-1	TGCAGTGCTAGTTCCGTTGACAGTAATGTGATGAACACTGAAGCTTTCTTT	CSASSVDSNVMNTEAFF
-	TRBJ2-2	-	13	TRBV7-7	TGTGCCAGCAGCCATCGGAGGACCGGGGAGCTGTTTTTT	CASSHRRTGELFF
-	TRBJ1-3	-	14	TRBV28	TGTGCCAGCTCCTCGGTGTGGACTGGAAACACCATATATTTT	CASSSVWTGNTIYF
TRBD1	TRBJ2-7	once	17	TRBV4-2	TGTGCCAGCAGCCAAGATTTGGGGACAGAAACGGGCTACGAGCAGTACTTC	CASSQDLGTETGYEQYF
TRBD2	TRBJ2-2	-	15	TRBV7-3	TGTGCCAGCAGCCCCCGGGGGGGAGGCACCGGGGAGCTGTTTTTT	CASSPRGGGTGELFF
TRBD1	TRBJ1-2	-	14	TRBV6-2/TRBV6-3	TGTGCCAGCAGTTCAACAGGGGGCTTTGGTGGCTACACCTTC	CASSSTGGFGGYTF
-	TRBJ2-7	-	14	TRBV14	TGTGCCAGCAGCCTGGGGGGGGCGACTTCACGGCAGTACTTC	CASSLGGATSRQYF
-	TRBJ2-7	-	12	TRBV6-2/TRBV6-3	TGTGCCAGCAGTCCAACAGGTTACGAGCAGTACTTC	CASSPTGYEQYF
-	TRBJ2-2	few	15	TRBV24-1	TGTGCCACCAGTGATTTGCCGGGCGGTTCCGGGGAGCTGTTTTTT	CATSDLPGGSGELFF
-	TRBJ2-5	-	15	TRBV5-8	TGTGCCAGCAGCTTGTGGCAGGGCCCCCAAGAGACCCAGTACTTC	CASSLWQGPQETQYF
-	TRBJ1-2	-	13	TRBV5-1	TGCGCCAGCAGCTTGGAGGCGGTTTATGGCTACACCTTC	CASSLEAVYGYTF
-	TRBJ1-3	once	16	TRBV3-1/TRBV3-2	TGTGCCAGCAGCCAATCCCCCCCCATCTCTGGAAACACCATATATTTT	CASSQSPPISGNTIYF
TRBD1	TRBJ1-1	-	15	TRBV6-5	TGTGCCAGCAGTTACGGGACAGGGGTGAACACTGAAGCTTTCTTT	CASSYGTGVNTEAFF
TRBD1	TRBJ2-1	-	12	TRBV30	TGTGCCTCGGGACAGGGGAACAATGAGCAGTTCTTC	CASGQGNNEQFF
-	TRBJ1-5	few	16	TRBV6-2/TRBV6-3	TGTGCCAGCAGTTACCGCCCCCAGGGCCCGGGGAGGCCCCAGCATTTT	CASSYRPQGPGRPQHF
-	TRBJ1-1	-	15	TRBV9	TGTGCCAGCAGCGTAGGGCCCGGCCCAAACACTGAAGCTTTCTTT	CASSVGPGPNTEAFF
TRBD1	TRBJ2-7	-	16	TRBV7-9	TGTGCCAGCAGCTCCCGCGCCGGGACAGGTTCCTACGAGCAGTACTTC	CASSSRAGTGSYEQYF
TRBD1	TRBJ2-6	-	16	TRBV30	TGTGCCTGGAGTGTATATCAGGGGGCTGGGGCCAACGTCCTGACTTTC	CAWSVYQGAGANVLTF
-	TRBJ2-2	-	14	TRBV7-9	TGTGCCAGCAGCTTAGAACCACGCACCTGGGAGCTGTTTTTT	CASSLEPRTWELFF